This T cell receptor (beta chain) comes out of a study of blood T cell repertoires in COVID-19. This table comes from immunoSEQ multiplex PCR, and its TCRdb copy is limited to in-frame clones, with some not included. The sample carries about 98,000 clones, 86% recorded once. Germline CDR1 and CDR2: MNHNS and SASEGT. V dropped 1 base and J dropped 5 bases, with 8 bases sitting between them. CDR3 size: 13 residues. The chain couples TRBV6-1 to TRBJ2-5; D not certain. This receptor was identified in a man in his fifties with acute or convalescent COVID-19. The source material was peripheral blood. Here the CDR3 reads CASSEVFRETQYF. CDR3 sequence (DNA): TGTGCCAGCAGTGAAGTGTTTCGGGAGACCCAGTACTTC.